This T cell receptor (beta chain) came from a study of cytomegalovirus exposure and HLA in healthy donors. Germline assignment: CDR1 LNHDA and CDR2 SQIVND (reference sequence). The CDR3 has 13 amino acids. V gave up 3 bases and J gave up 7 bases; unmatched junction bases: 5. Use of 60 Vbeta and 13 Jbeta primers characterized the PCR. This table comes from immunoSEQ multiplex PCR, and its TCRdb copy is limited to in-frame clones, with some not included. This sample's clone table lists around 150,000 clones. The TCR was taken from a man aged 25 to 40 in good health and CMV-seronegative. The chain links TRBV19 to TRBJ1-1; TRBD1 matches 7 bases. The sequencing sample was made of PBMCs. The CDR3 DNA sequence: TGTGCCAGTAGTATCGCGACAGGGAGTGAAGCTTTCTTT. Translation: CASSIATGSEAFF.